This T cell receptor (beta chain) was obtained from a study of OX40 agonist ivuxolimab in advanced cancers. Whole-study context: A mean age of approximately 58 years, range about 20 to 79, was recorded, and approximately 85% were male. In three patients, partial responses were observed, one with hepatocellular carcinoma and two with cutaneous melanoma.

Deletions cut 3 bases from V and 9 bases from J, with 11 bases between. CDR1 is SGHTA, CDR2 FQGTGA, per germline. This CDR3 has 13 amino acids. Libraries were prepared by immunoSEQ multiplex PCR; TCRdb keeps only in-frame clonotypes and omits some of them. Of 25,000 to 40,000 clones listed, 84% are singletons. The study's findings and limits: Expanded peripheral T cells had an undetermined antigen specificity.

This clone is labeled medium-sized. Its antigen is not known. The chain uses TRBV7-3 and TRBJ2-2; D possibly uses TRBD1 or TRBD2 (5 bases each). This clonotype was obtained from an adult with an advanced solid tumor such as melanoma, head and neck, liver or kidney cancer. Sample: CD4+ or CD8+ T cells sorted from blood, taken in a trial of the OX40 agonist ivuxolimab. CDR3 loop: CASSLGGTRELFF. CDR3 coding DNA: TGTGCCAGCAGCTTGGGTGGGACGAGGGAGCTGTTTTTT.